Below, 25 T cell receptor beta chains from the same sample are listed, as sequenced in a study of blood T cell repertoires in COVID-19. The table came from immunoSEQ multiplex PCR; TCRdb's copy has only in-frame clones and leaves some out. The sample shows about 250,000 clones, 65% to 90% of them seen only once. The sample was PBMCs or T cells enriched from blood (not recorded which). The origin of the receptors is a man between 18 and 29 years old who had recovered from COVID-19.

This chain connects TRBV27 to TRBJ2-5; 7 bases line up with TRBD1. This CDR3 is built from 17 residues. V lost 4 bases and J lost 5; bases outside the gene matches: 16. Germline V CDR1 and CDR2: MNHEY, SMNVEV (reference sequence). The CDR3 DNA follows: TGTGCCAGCAGTTCCCCATCAAGAGGACAGGCAGGGGAGACCCAGTACTTC. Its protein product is CASSSPSRGQAGETQYF.

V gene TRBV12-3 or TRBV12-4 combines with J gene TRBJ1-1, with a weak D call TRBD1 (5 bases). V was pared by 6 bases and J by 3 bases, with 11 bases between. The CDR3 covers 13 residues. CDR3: CASSPRGHTEAFF. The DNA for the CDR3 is TGTGCCAGCAGCCCGCGGGGCCACACTGAAGCTTTCTTT.

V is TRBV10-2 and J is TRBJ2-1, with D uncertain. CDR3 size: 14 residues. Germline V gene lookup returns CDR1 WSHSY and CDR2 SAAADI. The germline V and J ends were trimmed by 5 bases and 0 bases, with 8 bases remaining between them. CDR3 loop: CASSPTNSYNEQFF. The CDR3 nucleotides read TGCGCCAGCAGTCCCACTAACTCCTACAATGAGCAGTTCTTC.

The CDR3 loop reads CASSELPGQGNYGYTF. The CDR3 nucleotides are TGTGCCAGCAGTGAACTCCCGGGACAGGGGAACTATGGCTACACCTTC. The chain is built from TRBV6-1 and TRBJ1-2, with TRBD1 identical over 10 bases. This CDR3 contains 16 residues. V dropped 2 bases and J dropped 2; count of bases not matched to a gene: 5. CDR1 and CDR2 from the germline V gene are MNHNS and SASEGT.

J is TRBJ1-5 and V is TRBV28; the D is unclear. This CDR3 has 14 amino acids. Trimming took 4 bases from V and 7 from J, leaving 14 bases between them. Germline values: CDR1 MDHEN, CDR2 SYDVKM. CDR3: CASSSASGTQPQHF. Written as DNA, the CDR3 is TGTGCCAGCAGTTCCGCCTCAGGTACCCAGCCCCAGCATTTT.

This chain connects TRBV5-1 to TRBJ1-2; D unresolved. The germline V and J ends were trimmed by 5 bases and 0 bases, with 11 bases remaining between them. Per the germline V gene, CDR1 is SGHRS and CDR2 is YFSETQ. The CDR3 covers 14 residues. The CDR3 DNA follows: TGCGCCAGCAGGGCCAGTCTCGCTAACTATGGCTACACCTTC. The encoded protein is CASRASLANYGYTF.

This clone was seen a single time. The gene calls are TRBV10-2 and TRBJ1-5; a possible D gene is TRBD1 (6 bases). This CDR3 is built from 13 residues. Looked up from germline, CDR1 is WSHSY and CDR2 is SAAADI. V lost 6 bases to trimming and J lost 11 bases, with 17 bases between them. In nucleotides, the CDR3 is TGCGCCAGCAGAGGGGGGGTCATATCGACCCAGCATTTT. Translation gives CASRGGVISTQHF.

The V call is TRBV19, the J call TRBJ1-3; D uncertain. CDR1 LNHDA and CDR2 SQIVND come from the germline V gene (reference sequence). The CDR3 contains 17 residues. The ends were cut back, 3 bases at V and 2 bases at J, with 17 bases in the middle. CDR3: CASSIVHEVGPGNTIYF. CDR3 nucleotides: TGTGCCAGTAGTATTGTCCACGAGGTCGGTCCTGGAAACACCATATATTTT.

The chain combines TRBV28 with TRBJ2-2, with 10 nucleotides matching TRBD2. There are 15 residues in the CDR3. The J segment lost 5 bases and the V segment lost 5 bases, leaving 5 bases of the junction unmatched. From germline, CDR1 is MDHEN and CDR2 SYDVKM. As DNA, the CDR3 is TGTGCCAGCAGTATTCCGGGACTAGCGACCGGGGAGCTGTTTTTT. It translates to CASSIPGLATGELFF.

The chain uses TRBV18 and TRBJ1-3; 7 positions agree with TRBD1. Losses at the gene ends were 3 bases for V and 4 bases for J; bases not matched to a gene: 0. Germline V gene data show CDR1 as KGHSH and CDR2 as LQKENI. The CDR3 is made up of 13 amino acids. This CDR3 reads CASSPDRGNTIYF. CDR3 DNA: TGTGCCAGCTCACCGGACAGGGGAAACACCATATATTTT. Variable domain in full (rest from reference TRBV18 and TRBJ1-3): NAGVMQNPRHLVRRRGQEARLRCSPMKGHSHVYWYRQLPEEGLKFMVYLQKENIIDESGMPKERFSAEFPKEGPSILRIQQVVRGDSAAYFCASSPDRGNTIYFGEGSWLTVV.

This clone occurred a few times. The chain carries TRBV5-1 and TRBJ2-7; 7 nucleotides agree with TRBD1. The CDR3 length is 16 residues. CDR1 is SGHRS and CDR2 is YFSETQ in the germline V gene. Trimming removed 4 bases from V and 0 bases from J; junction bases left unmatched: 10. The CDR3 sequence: CASSPEITGVSYEQYF. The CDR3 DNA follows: TGCGCCAGCAGCCCCGAGATAACAGGGGTCTCCTACGAGCAGTACTTC.

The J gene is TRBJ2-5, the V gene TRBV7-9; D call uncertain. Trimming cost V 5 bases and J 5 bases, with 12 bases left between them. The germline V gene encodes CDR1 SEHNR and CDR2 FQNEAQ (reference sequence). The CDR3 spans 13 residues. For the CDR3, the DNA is TGTGCCAGCAGCCTCCATGGTGAGGAGACCCAGTACTTC. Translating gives CASSLHGEETQYF.

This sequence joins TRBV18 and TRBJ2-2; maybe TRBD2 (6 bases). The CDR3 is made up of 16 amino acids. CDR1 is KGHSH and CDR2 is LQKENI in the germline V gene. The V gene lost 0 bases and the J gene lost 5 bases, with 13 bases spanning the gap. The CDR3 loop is CASSPPGGGRTGELFF. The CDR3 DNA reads TGTGCCAGCTCACCACCGGGTGGAGGGCGTACCGGGGAGCTGTTTTTT.

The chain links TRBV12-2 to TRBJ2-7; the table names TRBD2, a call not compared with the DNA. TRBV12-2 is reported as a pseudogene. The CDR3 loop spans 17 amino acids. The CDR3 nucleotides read TGTGCAAGTCGCTTAGACCCGACTAGCGAACTTTCCTACGAGCAGTACTTC. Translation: CASRLDPTSELSYEQYF.

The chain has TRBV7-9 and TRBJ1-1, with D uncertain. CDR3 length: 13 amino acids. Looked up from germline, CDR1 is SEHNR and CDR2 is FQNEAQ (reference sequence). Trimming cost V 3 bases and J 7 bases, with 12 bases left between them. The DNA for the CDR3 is TGTGCCAGCAGCTTCCAGCAGTGGAGTGAAGCTTTCTTT. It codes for CASSFQQWSEAFF.

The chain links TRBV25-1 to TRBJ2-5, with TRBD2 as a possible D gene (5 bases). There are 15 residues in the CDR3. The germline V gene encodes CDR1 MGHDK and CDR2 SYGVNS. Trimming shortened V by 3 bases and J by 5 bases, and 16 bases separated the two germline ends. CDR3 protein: CASSETKVRGETQYF. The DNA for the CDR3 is TGTGCCAGCAGTGAGACCAAAGTCCGGGGTGAGACCCAGTACTTC.

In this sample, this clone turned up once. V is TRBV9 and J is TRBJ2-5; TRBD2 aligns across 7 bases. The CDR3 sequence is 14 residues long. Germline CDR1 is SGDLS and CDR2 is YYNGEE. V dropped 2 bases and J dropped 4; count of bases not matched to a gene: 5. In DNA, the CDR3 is TGTGCCAGCAGCGTGGGGGGGATCGGAGAGACCCAGTACTTC. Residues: CASSVGGIGETQYF.

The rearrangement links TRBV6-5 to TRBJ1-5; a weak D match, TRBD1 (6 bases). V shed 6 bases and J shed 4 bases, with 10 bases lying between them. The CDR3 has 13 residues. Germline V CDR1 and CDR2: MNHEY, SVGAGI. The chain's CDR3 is CASSITGNQPQHF. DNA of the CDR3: TGTGCCAGCAGCATTACAGGGAATCAGCCCCAGCATTTT.

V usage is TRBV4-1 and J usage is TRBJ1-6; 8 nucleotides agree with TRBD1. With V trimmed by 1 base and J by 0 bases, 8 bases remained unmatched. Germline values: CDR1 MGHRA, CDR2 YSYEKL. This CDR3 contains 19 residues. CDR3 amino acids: CASSQVQGVISSYNSPLHF. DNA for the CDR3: TGCGCCAGCAGCCAAGTACAGGGGGTAATAAGCTCCTATAATTCACCCCTCCACTTT.

The CDR3 sequence: CASSSGEGRENEKLFF. In DNA form, the CDR3 reads TGCGCCAGCAGCAGTGGGGAGGGCAGGGAGAATGAAAAACTGTTTTTT. This chain joins TRBV5-1 and TRBJ1-4, with a weak D call TRBD1 (5 bases). The V end was cut by 4 bases, the J end by 5 bases, with 18 bases between. Germline CDR1 SGHRS, CDR2 YFSETQ. The CDR3 is made up of 16 amino acids.

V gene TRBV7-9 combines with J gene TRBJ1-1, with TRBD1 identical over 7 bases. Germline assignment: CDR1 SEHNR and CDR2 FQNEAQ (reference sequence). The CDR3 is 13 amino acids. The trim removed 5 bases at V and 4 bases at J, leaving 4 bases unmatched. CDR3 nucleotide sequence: TGTGCCAGCAGCGCTGGGACAGCCACTGAAGCTTTCTTT. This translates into CASSAGTATEAFF.

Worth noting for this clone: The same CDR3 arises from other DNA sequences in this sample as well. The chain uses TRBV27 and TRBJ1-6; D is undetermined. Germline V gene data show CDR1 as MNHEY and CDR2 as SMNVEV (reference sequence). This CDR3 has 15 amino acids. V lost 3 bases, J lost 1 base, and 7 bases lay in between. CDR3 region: CASSFRGSYNSPLHF. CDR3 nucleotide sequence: TGTGCCAGCAGTTTCCGAGGGTCCTATAATTCACCCCTCCACTTT.

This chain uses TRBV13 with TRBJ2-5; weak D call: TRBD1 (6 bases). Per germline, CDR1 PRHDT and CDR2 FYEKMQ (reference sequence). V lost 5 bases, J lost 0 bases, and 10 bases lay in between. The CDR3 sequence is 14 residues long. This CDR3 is CASSRQAYQETQYF. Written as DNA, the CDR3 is TGTGCCAGCAGCCGACAGGCCTACCAAGAGACCCAGTACTTC.

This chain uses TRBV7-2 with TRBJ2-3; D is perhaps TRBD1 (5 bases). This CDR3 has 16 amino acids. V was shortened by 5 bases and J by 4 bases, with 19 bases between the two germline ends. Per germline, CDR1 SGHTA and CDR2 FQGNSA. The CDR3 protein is CASSKAQVLVADTQYF. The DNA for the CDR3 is TGTGCCAGCAGCAAAGCACAGGTTCTGGTTGCAGATACGCAGTATTTT.

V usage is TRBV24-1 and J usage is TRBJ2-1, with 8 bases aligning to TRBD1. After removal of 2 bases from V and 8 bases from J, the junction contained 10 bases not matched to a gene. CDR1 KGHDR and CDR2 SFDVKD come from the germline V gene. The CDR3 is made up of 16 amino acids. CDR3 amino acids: CATSDSSDRANHEQFF. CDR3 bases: TGTGCCACCAGTGATTCTTCGGACAGGGCGAACCATGAGCAGTTCTTC.